This T cell receptor beta chain was identified in a study of blood T cell repertoires in COVID-19. V was pared by 6 bases and J by 5 bases, with 20 bases between. Germline CDR1 and CDR2: LNHDA and SQIVND (reference sequence). The CDR3 loop spans 16 amino acids. Sequencing was performed with immunoSEQ multiplex PCR; in TCRdb, only in-frame clones are kept and a portion is missing. The table records about 65,000 clones, over 75% of them present only once. The receptor was isolated from a man at least 80 years old with acute or convalescent COVID-19. The source material was peripheral blood. The chain combines TRBV19 with TRBJ1-5, with a tentative D call TRBD1 (6 bases). The CDR3 nucleotides are TGTGCCAGTAGAGCTTACAGGGTCGATATGTATCAGCCCCAGCATTTT. It yields the protein CASRAYRVDMYQPQHF. Variable domain in full (rest from reference TRBV19 and TRBJ1-5): DGGITQSPKYLFRKEGQNVTLSCEQNLNHDAMYWYRQDPGQGLRLIYYSQIVNDFQKGDIAEGYSVSREKKESFPLTVTSAQKNPTAFYLCASRAYRVDMYQPQHFGDGTRLSIL.